Shown below are 9 T cell receptor beta chains from a single sample sequenced in a study of CD8+ T cells in alopecia areata. Markers used for sorting pooled cutaneous lymph node cells were CD4, CD8alpha, NKG2D, NKG2ACE and others. Extracted RNA was reverse transcribed, and the resulting cDNA served as sequencing template. TCRdb's table, derived via immunoSEQ multiplex PCR, lists solely in-frame clones and lacks some. The specimen has around 300,000 clones, none found just once. Sequencing input: CD4+ T cells sorted from a lymph node. These receptors were collected from a C3H/HeJ mouse with alopecia areata. Strain haplotype (MHC): H2-k.

To note about this clone: The genes are named according to mouse. The missing CDR3 end, 4 residues past where the read stops, is filled in from the germline J gene. Within the sample, other DNA sequences also encode this same CDR3. The rearrangement links TRBV13-2 to TRBJ2-2; no reliable D call. V lost 1 base, J lost 3 bases, and 4 bases lay in between. CDR1 NNHNN and CDR2 SYGAGS come from the germline V gene (reference sequence). The CDR3 runs to 13 residues. The part of the CDR3 DNA that was read is TGTGCCAGCGGTGATAGGGACACCGGG. Its protein product is CASGDRDTG. The complete CDR3 sequence is CASGDRDTGQLYF.

Remarks on this clone: Mouse gene names and germline throughout. The CDR3 goes on 4 residues after the read ends, and that part is filled in from the germline J gene. The chain couples TRBV13-2 to TRBJ2-2; a weak D match, TRBD2 (6 bases). Germline loops: CDR1 NNHNN, CDR2 SYGAGS (reference sequence). Trimming pared 0 bases from V and 1 base from J, leaving 7 bases between. The CDR3 covers 15 residues. The sequenced part of the CDR3 DNA is TGTGCCAGCGGTGATGACTGGGTAAACACCGGG. It yields the protein CASGDDWVNTG. The whole CDR3 sequence is CASGDDWVNTGQLYF.

Points on this clone: The genes are named according to mouse. With the read ending 3 residues before the CDR3 end, the germline J gene is used to fill in that end. Additional DNA sequences in this sample encode the identical CDR3. This sequence joins TRBV13-1 and TRBJ1-6; 7 bases match TRBD1. TRBJ1-6 is filed as an ORF, its function uncertain. The CDR3 loop spans 15 amino acids. Per germline, CDR1 NSHNY and CDR2 SYGAGN. J lost 3 bases, V lost 3 bases, and 3 bases had no gene match. This chain's CDR3 is CASSAAGGYNSPLYF. CDR3 DNA (partial): TGTGCCAGCAGTGCCGCAGGGGGCTATAATTCGCCC.

As concerns this clone: The gene names here belong to mouse. The read terminates 4 residues ahead of where the CDR3 ends, so the germline J gene completes it. The chain employs TRBV5 and TRBJ2-5, with TRBD1 as a possible D gene (6 bases). Trimming left V 1 base short and J 0 bases short, with 14 bases between. The CDR3 has 17 amino acids. In germline, CDR1 is LGHNA, CDR2 YNLKQL (reference sequence). The CDR3 reads CASSQASYRVNQDTQYF. The DNA read from the CDR3 is TGTGCCAGCAGCCAAGCCTCCTACAGGGTTAACCAAGAC.

There are a few counts of this clone. The gene symbols are mouse symbols. The read halts 4 residues ahead of the CDR3 end, with the missing end drawn from the germline J gene. J is TRBJ1-2 and V is TRBV4; possible D gene TRBD1, 6 bases. From germline, CDR1 is LGHDT and CDR2 YNNKQL (reference sequence). Deletions cut 7 bases from V and 0 bases from J, with 9 bases between. This CDR3 region has 13 residues. CDR3 region: CASKQGANSDYTF. The covered CDR3 bases are TGTGCCAGCAAACAGGGTGCAAACTCC. The entire variable domain, with the rest obtained from reference TRBV4 and TRBJ1-2, is as follows: ETAVFQTPNYHVTQVGNEVSFNCKQTLGHDTMYWYKQDSKKLLKIMFSYNNKQLIVNETVPRRFSPQSSDKAHLNLRIKSVEPEDSAVYLCASKQGANSDYTFGSGTRLLVI.

Notes on this clone: Here the gene names and germline are mouse. The DNA ends 3 residues before the CDR3 does, and the rest of the CDR3 is filled in from the germline J gene. Other nucleotide sequences from this sample produce the same CDR3. V is TRBV5 and J is TRBJ1-6, with a tentative D call TRBD1 (5 bases). TRBJ1-6 qualifies as an ORF whose function is uncertain. Trimming shortened V by 4 bases and J by 4 bases, and 8 bases separated the two germline ends. The CDR3 totals 14 residues. Germline V gene lookup returns CDR1 LGHNA and CDR2 YNLKQL (reference sequence). CDR3: CASSPDRYNSPLYF. The covered CDR3 bases are TGTGCCAGCAGCCCCGACAGATATAATTCGCCC.

A note on this clone: Each gene name is a mouse one. The read ends 4 residues early relative to the CDR3; the germline J gene fills the gap. The chain carries TRBV5 and TRBJ1-1; 10 nucleotides align to TRBD1. Germline V lookup: CDR1 LGHNA, CDR2 YNLKQL (reference sequence). The CDR3 consists of 16 residues. J was trimmed by 3 bases and V by 4 bases; bases with no gene match: 8. CDR3 sequence reads: CASSPLRDRGDTEVFF. CDR3 DNA, as far as it was read: TGTGCCAGCAGCCCTCTCCGGGACAGGGGAGACACA.

The table lists this clone with a few counts. Gene names follow the mouse nomenclature. The CDR3 end lies 4 residues beyond the end of the read and is filled in from the germline J gene. This chain links TRBV13-2 with TRBJ2-5; TRBD2 might be the D (7 bases). Trimming stripped 0 bases from V and 0 bases from J, with 17 bases between. Germline V lookup: CDR1 NNHNN, CDR2 SYGAGS (reference sequence). The CDR3 consists of 18 residues. This chain's CDR3 is CASGDASAGGFNQDTQYF. The CDR3 DNA, read in part, is TGTGCCAGCGGTGATGCAAGCGCTGGGGGCTTTAACCAAGAC.

This clone turned up a few times. Mouse germline and gene names are used. The read halts 4 residues ahead of the CDR3 end, with the missing end drawn from the germline J gene. The sample carries other DNA sequences with the same CDR3. The rearrangement joins TRBV1 to TRBJ2-3; 9 bases are a match to TRBD2. CDR1 and CDR2 (germline): NSQYPW, LRSPGD (reference sequence). The CDR3 covers 16 residues. V shed 1 base, J shed 0 bases, and the junction held 2 bases outside the gene matches. Incomplete CDR3 DNA: TGCACCTGCAGTGCAGTTGGGGGGGCTAGTGCAGAA. It codes for CTCSAVGGASAE. The complete CDR3 sequence is CTCSAVGGASAETLYF.